These 14 T cell receptor beta chains came from one sample sequenced in a study of shared T cell receptors in the human thymus. The data were produced by immunoSEQ multiplex PCR, yet TCRdb's version contains in-frame clones alone and is incomplete. The sample yields roughly 710,000 clones, approximately 85% seen once. The data also belong to a second study, concerning human thymus T cells.

The sample was thymocytes. The receptors come from a girl under three years old with a congenital heart defect.

The chain has TRBV7-2 and TRBJ2-7, with 8 nucleotides matching TRBD1. Germline CDR1 SGHTA, CDR2 FQGNSA. The CDR3 length is 15 residues. V was pared by 2 bases and J by 5 bases, with 8 bases of the junction left unmatched. This CDR3 is CASSLSPGGIHEQYF. The CDR3 DNA sequence: TGTGCCAGCAGCTTATCTCCAGGGGGCATCCACGAGCAGTACTTC.

The chain employs TRBV5-6 and TRBJ1-2, with 11 bases identical to TRBD1. J gave up 8 bases and V 4 bases, and 13 bases lay outside the gene matches. Germline V CDR1 and CDR2: SGHDT, YYEEEE. There are 16 residues in the CDR3. Here the CDR3 reads CASSPGQGALRIGYTF. The CDR3 region has the DNA TGTGCCAGCAGCCCCGGACAGGGGGCGTTAAGGATAGGCTACACCTTC.

The CDR3 region has the DNA TGTGCCAGCAGCTTTGCCCCGATGACAGGGCAAGCTAACTATGGCTACACCTTC. This encodes CASSFAPMTGQANYGYTF. The rearrangement joins TRBV7-2 to TRBJ1-2, with 7 positions matching TRBD1. Germline values: CDR1 SGHTA, CDR2 FQGNSA. This CDR3 is 18 amino acids long. V shed 3 bases, J shed 0 bases, and the junction held 13 bases outside the gene matches.

This clone has a handful of counts. This chain uses TRBV28 with TRBJ1-4; D gene ambiguous. This CDR3 spans 15 amino acids. CDR1 and CDR2 from the germline V gene are MDHEN and SYDVKM. V gave up 3 bases and J gave up 0 bases, with 8 bases separating them. In DNA, the CDR3 is TGTGCCAGCAGTTTTTCCCGGGCAACTAATGAAAAACTGTTTTTT. Its translation: CASSFSRATNEKLFF.

The chain joins TRBV5-5 to TRBJ2-7, with D tentatively TRBD2 (5 bases). Germline V gene lookup returns CDR1 SGHKS and CDR2 YYEKEE (reference sequence). The CDR3 is 14 residues long. V lost 0 bases and J 5 bases, leaving 12 bases between the germline ends. The CDR3: CASSLGVTSNEQYF. CDR3 DNA sequence: TGTGCCAGCAGCTTGGGGGTCACTAGTAACGAGCAGTACTTC. Looking up the rest from reference TRBV5-5 and TRBJ2-7 gives the full variable domain: DAGVTQSPTHLIKTRGQQVTLRCSPISGHKSVSWYQQVLGQGPQFIFQYYEKEERGRGNFPDRFSARQFPNYSSELNVNALLLGDSALYLCASSLGVTSNEQYFGPGTRLTVT.

The chain recombines TRBV7-8 with TRBJ2-3; 11 nucleotides match TRBD2. This CDR3 region has 21 residues. Germline V lookup: CDR1 SGHVS, CDR2 FQNEAQ. V was clipped by 2 bases and J by 0 bases; unmatched bases: 16. The CDR3 sequence: CASSLPRLAGKFRPSTDTQYF. In nucleotides, the CDR3 is TGTGCCAGCAGCTTACCACGACTAGCGGGGAAGTTTAGACCGAGCACAGATACGCAGTATTTT.

The chain combines TRBV15 with TRBJ2-7; tentatively, D is TRBD2 (5 bases). The CDR3 runs 17 residues. Per the germline V gene, CDR1 is LNHNV and CDR2 is YYDKDF (reference sequence). With 4 bases removed from V and 2 bases from J, the gap between germline ends came to 21 bases. CDR3 nucleotide sequence: TGTGCCACCAGCATGGAGGAACCCGGGATTTGGCCCTACGAGCAGTACTTC. It specifies CATSMEEPGIWPYEQYF.

The V and J genes are TRBV11-2 and TRBJ2-5; the D gene is possibly TRBD1 (5 bases). The CDR3 length is 16 residues. V lost 4 bases and J lost 4, with 19 bases in between. Germline assignment: CDR1 SGHAT and CDR2 FQNNGV. The CDR3 loop reads CASSSLGQSGRETQYF. The CDR3 nucleotides read TGTGCCAGCAGCTCCCTTGGACAATCTGGGCGAGAGACCCAGTACTTC.

The rearrangement links TRBV7-4 to TRBJ1-2, with 8 bases matching TRBD1. This CDR3 is 13 amino acids long. Germline CDR1 reads SGHVT; CDR2 reads SQSDAQ. The ends lost 4 bases at V and 11 bases at J; junction bases unmatched: 9. CDR3: CASSCLRTGRYTF. Here the CDR3 DNA reads TGTGCCAGCAGCTGCCTGCGGACAGGGCGGTACACCTTC.

This clone was seen a few times. The chain joins TRBV29-1 to TRBJ2-2; 7 bases map to TRBD1. The CDR3 is 17 residues long. Germline values: CDR1 SQVTM, CDR2 ANQGSEA. Germline trimming cut 5 bases from V and 0 bases from J; bases unmatched to any gene: 12. The CDR3 nucleotides read TGCAGCGTTCCCGACCCGACAGGGAACGCGAACACCGGGGAGCTGTTTTTT. It encodes CSVPDPTGNANTGELFF.

The V and J genes are TRBV9 and TRBJ1-2, with unresolved D. The germline V and J ends were trimmed by 5 bases and 0 bases, with 14 bases remaining between them. The CDR3 totals 15 residues. In germline, CDR1 is SGDLS, CDR2 YYNGEE. CDR3 sequence reads: CASRWENTSNYGYTF. Written as DNA, the CDR3 is TGTGCCAGCAGGTGGGAGAATACCTCTAACTATGGCTACACCTTC.

This sequence joins TRBV5-4 and TRBJ2-1; 7 bases are shared with TRBD1. This CDR3 spans 11 amino acids. J was trimmed by 14 bases and V by 4 bases; bases with no gene match: 6. The germline V gene encodes CDR1 SGHNT and CDR2 YYREEE (reference sequence). The chain's CDR3 is CASSNRGEEFF. CDR3 nucleotide sequence: TGTGCCAGCAGCAACAGGGGCGAGGAGTTCTTC.

J is TRBJ2-7 and V is TRBV28; 7 nucleotides match TRBD2. The CDR3 runs to 15 residues. With 6 bases clipped from V and 5 bases from J, the junction kept 13 bases outside the gene matches. Germline V gene lookup returns CDR1 MDHEN and CDR2 SYDVKM. The CDR3 nucleotides are TGTGCCAGCAGGCCCAGCCTGGGGGGGACCCACGAGCAGTACTTC. Encoded protein: CASRPSLGGTHEQYF.

The V call is TRBV6-6, the J call TRBJ1-1; D is uncertain. Trimming took off 6 bases at V and 4 bases at J, with 9 bases between the two ends. The CDR3 is 12 residues long. Germline V lookup: CDR1 MNHNY, CDR2 SVGAGI (reference sequence). The CDR3 DNA follows: TGTGCCAGCAGACAATCCCGCACTGAAGCTTTCTTT. It yields the protein CASRQSRTEAFF.